This T cell receptor beta chain was identified during a study of blood T cell repertoires in COVID-19 (dated by TCRdb to the early 2020s). With respect to the entire study: The collaborator samples originated in the United States, Italy and Spain and spanned the acute and convalescent phases of COVID-19. The prospective study material was composed of cDNA or gDNA derived from T cells, B-cell-depleted T cells, or PBMCs. Subjects who had been exposed to COVID-19, were actively infected with it, or had recovered from it provided the deeply sampled blood TCRbeta repertoires that made up the dataset. The repertoires were released in a freely available public database intended as a resource for research on the immune response to SARS-CoV-2. The samples were drawn from the first 160 participants of the ongoing ImmuneRACE study and from over a thousand subjects provided by 6 global collaborators. A de-identified subject ID, COVID-19 status, age in years and sex were almost always included in the sample metadata. Where available, HLA class I and class II types were taken from metadata supplied by the sample provider and were not determined by assay-based typing. On the study overall, not on this receptor specifically: Clinical and demographic metadata were provided uncurated, with the amount varying by source and participant.

TCRbeta CDR3 regions were amplified from genomic DNA using the immunoSEQ Assay, a bias-controlled multiplex PCR. In the paper's pipeline: Within the assay, amplification of reference gene primers was used to estimate how many nucleated cells each sample contained. To quantify the absolute abundance of each unique TCRbeta CDR3 rearrangement, sequence reads were collapsed and filtered. Productive Simpson clonality was computed per sample as the square root of Simpson's diversity index over productive rearrangements. Drawn from immuneACCESS, this table holds only the in-frame rearrangements with V and J called that TCRdb kept. Clones are partly lost; checked studies trace under half to an unresolved V gene and leave the rest unexplained. V and J calls and clone size are those listed in that table; D and trimming were worked out from the DNA. The sample profile shows 66,000 or so clones; roughly 78% of them were found once. Of the sample, 8.5% to 10% is held by the ten largest clones.

As encoded in the germline V gene, CDR1 is SNHLY while CDR2 is FYNNEI. From the cysteine up to the phenylalanine, the CDR3 has a length of 15 residues. Only the CDR3 portion is preserved as DNA: 45 bases, with reading frame beginning at the first base. The V end loses 1 base and the J end loses 2 bases, and a stretch of 12 bases separates them. The collaborating institutions used their own protocols to collect whole blood in K2EDTA tubes. Collaborator samples were shipped for TCRbeta analysis as frozen whole blood, isolated PBMCs, or DNA extracted from either sample type. Notes on this clone: Its antigen target is currently unknown. No base-level quality is on record; no much larger clone is a single base apart.

This clonotype originated in a human donor in a cohort sampled during active COVID-19. The sample comprised peripheral blood. This sequence uses TRBV2 and TRBJ2-7, and possibly TRBD2, on 5 matching bases. The nucleotides are TGTGCCAGCAGTGAAGGACTGAGGGTAGCCTACGAGCAGTACTTC. Translated, it reads CASSEGLRVAYEQYF.